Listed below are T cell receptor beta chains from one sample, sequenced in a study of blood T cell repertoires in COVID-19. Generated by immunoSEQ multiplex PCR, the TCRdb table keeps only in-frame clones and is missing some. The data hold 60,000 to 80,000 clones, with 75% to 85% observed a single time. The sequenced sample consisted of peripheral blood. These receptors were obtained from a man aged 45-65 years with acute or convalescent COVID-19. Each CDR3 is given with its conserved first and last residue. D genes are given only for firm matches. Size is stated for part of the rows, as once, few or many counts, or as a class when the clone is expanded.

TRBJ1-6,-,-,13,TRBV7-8,TGTGCCAGCAGCTTAATCGGGAATTCACCCCTCCACTTT,CASSLIGNSPLHF
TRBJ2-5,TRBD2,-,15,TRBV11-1,TGTGCCAGCAGCTCCGGGACTAGCGGACAAGAGACCCAGTACTTC,CASSSGTSGQETQYF
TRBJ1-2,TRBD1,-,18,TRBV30,TGTGCCTGGAGTTCGCCAGGGGGACAGGGTTCTCTTACTTATGGCTACACCTTC,CAWSSPGGQGSLTYGYTF
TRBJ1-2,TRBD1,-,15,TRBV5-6,TGTGCCAGCAGGTTGGGGACAGCCACTAACTATGGCTACACCTTC,CASRLGTATNYGYTF
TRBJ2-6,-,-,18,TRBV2,TGTGCCAGCAGGGGCACAGACAGTCGGTACTCTGGGGCCAACGTCCTGACTTTC,CASRGTDSRYSGANVLTF
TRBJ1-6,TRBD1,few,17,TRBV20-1,TGCAGTGCTAGTACGGACAGGGCGGGCTCCTATAATTCACCCCTCCACTTT,CSASTDRAGSYNSPLHF
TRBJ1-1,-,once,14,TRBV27,TGTGCCAGCAGTCCACAGGTTATGAACACTGAAGCTTTCTTT,CASSPQVMNTEAFF
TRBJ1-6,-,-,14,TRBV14,TGTGCCAGCAGCCAAGGCAGGGCGAATTCACCCCTCCACTTT,CASSQGRANSPLHF
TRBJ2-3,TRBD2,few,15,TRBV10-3,TGTGCCATCAGTTTTAGCGGGTCCTCATCAGATACGCAGTATTTT,CAISFSGSSSDTQYF
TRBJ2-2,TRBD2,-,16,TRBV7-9,TGTGCCAGCAGCTCAGCCCTAGCGGGGGACACCGGGGAGCTGTTTTTT,CASSSALAGDTGELFF
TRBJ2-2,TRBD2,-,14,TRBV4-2,TGTGCCAGCAGCCATGGGACTAGTACCGGGGAGCTGTTTTTT,CASSHGTSTGELFF
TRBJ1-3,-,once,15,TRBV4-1,TGCGCCAGCAGCCAAGACAGGGCCTTTGGAAACACCATATATTTT,CASSQDRAFGNTIYF
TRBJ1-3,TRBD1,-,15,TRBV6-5,TGTGCCAGCAGTTCCCGATCGACAGGGGGAAACACCATATATTTT,CASSSRSTGGNTIYF
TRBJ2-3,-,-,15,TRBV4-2,TGTGCCAGCAGCCAAGCCATAGCAGGGTTGGATACGCAGTATTTT,CASSQAIAGLDTQYF
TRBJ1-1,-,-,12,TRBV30,TGTGCCTGGAACCCGGGGAACACTGAAGCTTTCTTT,CAWNPGNTEAFF